This TCR beta chain comes out of a study of T-cell reconstitution after alpha-beta-depleted transplantation in children. Only a few counts were recorded for this clonotype. The junction departs from germline at one end; a sequencing error may be responsible. As it was prepared, the TCRbeta library received unique molecular identifiers. TCRdb processed the PCR reads anew with MiXCR; each CDR3 protein has one entry. The sample carries approximately 400,000 distinct CDR3 sequences, 11% recorded once. The source is a human donor who donated a stem cell graft to a child with acute myeloid leukemia. The sequences come from PBMCs from the stem cell graft donor, collected from the stem cell graft.

The DNA of the CDR3 is TGTGCCAGCTATTCCCCGGCTGGAAACAGTCAGTACTTC. Translation gives CASYSPAGNSQYF. V gene TRBV28 combines with J gene TRBJ2-4; the D is unclear. Germline loops: CDR1 MDHEN, CDR2 SYDVKM. CDR3 size: 13 residues.